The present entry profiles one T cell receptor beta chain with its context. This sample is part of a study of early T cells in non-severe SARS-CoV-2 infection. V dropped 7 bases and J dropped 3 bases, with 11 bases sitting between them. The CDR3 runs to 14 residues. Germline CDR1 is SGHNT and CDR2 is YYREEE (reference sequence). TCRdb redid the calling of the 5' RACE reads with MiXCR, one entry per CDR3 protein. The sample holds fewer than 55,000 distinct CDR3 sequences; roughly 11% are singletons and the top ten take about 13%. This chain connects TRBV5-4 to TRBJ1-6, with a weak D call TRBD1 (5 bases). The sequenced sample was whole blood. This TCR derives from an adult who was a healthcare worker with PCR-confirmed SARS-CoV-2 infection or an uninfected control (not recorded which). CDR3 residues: CASRAGDYNSPLHF. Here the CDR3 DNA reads TGTGCCAGCCGCGCGGGGGACTATAATTCACCCCTCCACTTT.